This T cell receptor (beta chain) was observed in a study of control samples from healthy donors and cancer patients (dated by TCRdb to the early 2020s). Receptor libraries were prepared by the immunoSEQ multiplex PCR assay. Entries here come from immuneACCESS through TCRdb and include only in-frame sequences with V and J called. Some clones fail to appear in such tables; in the studies checked, an unresolved V gene covers under half of the shortfall, and the cause of the remainder is unknown. Here the sample has about 270,000 clones; over 75% occur a single time. The ten largest clones capture approximately 12% of the sample. With regard to this clone: Its antigen is not yet known. Qualities for individual bases were not recorded, and no much larger clone is one base off.

The germline V gene yields SGDLS for CDR1 and YYNGEE for CDR2. Clipping removes 4 bases from V and 2 bases from J, with 6 as the unmatched junction base count. Measured from the cysteine to the phenylalanine, the CDR3 is 15 residues long. Only the CDR3 portion is preserved as DNA: 45 bases, with reading frame beginning at the first base. The V and J genes are TRBV9 and TRBJ1-3, and 7 bases in between align with TRBD1. The sequence was collected from a woman aged 55 to 70 with lung cancer. Sequenced input: PBMCs. The sequenced DNA is TGTGCCAGCAGCCTTACAGGGGTTCCTGGAAACACCATATATTTT. This codes for CASSLTGVPGNTIYF.